A selection of T cell receptor beta chains follows, all from one sample in a study of T cell repertoires in cytomegalovirus infection. TCRdb reanalysed the reads using MiXCR and keeps one entry per CDR3 protein. Of under 200,000 distinct CDR3 sequences in the sample, 28% are singletons; the top ten hold 31%. Sequenced: PBMCs. All receptors derive from a human donor in good health (CMV status not recorded). Some clones in this sample may be carry-over from other donors' samples. The CDR3 runs from the conserved cysteine through the conserved F or W. The D gene is left open where the match is weak. Rows give clone size only sometimes, using once, few, many, or a class for an expanded clone.

V	J	size	D	DNA	CDR3
TRBV7-6	TRBJ2-7	many	TRBD1	TGTGCCAGCAGAGGGACAGGGAGTTACGAGCAGTACTTC	CASRGTGSYEQYF
TRBV20-1	TRBJ2-2	few	NA	TGCAGTGCTAGAGATCTTGGCAGCTACACCGGGGAGCTGTTTTTT	CSARDLGSYTGELFF
TRBV3-1	TRBJ2-6	NA	TRBD1	TGTGCCAGCAGCCGGGACAGGGGGCCTGGGGCCAACGTCCTGACTTTC	CASSRDRGPGANVLTF
TRBV12-3/TRBV12-4	TRBJ2-3	NA	NA	TGTGCCAGCAGGCGGAGTTTGGATACGCAGTATTTT	CASRRSLDTQYF
TRBV7-8	TRBJ1-1	few	NA	TGTGCCAGCAGCTTACGGGGGGAGACTGAAGCTTTCTTT	CASSLRGETEAFF
TRBV29-1	TRBJ2-7	NA	TRBD1	TGCAGCGCCGGGACAGGGGGCCTTAGTAGGCAGTACTTC	CSAGTGGLSRQYF
TRBV7-2	TRBJ1-1	NA	NA	TGTGCCAGCAGACAAACAACTGAAGCTTTCTTT	CASRQTTEAFF
TRBV7-2	TRBJ1-2	many	NA	TGTGCCAGCAGCCCCCGAGACTATGGCTACACCTTC	CASSPRDYGYTF
TRBV7-2	TRBJ1-1	few	NA	TGTGCCAGCAGCTTAGGAAAGGTTGGGAACACTGAAGCTTTCTTT	CASSLGKVGNTEAFF
TRBV7-2	TRBJ2-1	few	NA	TGTGCCAGCAGCTTAGGCGGAGTGGGGGGTATTAACAATGAGCAGTTCTTC	CASSLGGVGGINNEQFF
TRBV11-2	TRBJ1-2	NA	NA	TGTGCCAGCCGCCAATCGGGGAGAGGGGACTATGGCTACACCTTC	CASRQSGRGDYGYTF
TRBV18	TRBJ2-3	once	TRBD2	TGTGCCAGCTCACCAAGCGGGGGGGCGTCAGATACGCAGTATTTT	CASSPSGGASDTQYF
TRBV6-6	TRBJ1-1	NA	TRBD1	TGTGCCAGCAGCCACCCCCCAGGGGGTAAGGATGAAGCTTTCTTT	CASSHPPGGKDEAFF
TRBV6-1	TRBJ2-7	many	TRBD2	TGTGCCAGCAGTGAAAGCGGGGGTGCAGGGTCCTACGAGCAGTACTTC	CASSESGGAGSYEQYF
TRBV7-6	TRBJ1-1	NA	NA	TGTGCTAGCAGCTTAGCTGACCGGCCGACGCCCTGGGGCACTGAAGCTTTCTTT	CASSLADRPTPWGTEAFF
TRBV7-2	TRBJ1-1	few	TRBD1	TGTGCCAGCAGCCTCAGGGGGCGCGGGGCGAACACTGAAGCTTTCTTT	CASSLRGRGANTEAFF
TRBV7-3	TRBJ2-1	many	TRBD2	TGTGCCAGCAGCCCCGGGACTAGCGGCGGCAATGAGCAGTTCTTC	CASSPGTSGGNEQFF
TRBV12-3/TRBV12-4	TRBJ2-5	NA	TRBD1	TGTGCCAGCAGTCCTGGACAGGGAGTGGGGACCCAGTACTTC	CASSPGQGVGTQYF
TRBV5-4	TRBJ2-7	NA	NA	TGTGCCAGCAGCCAGGGAAGGGACGTAGCGCCGCAGTACTTC	CASSQGRDVAPQYF
TRBV7-6	TRBJ1-5	NA	NA	TGTGCCAGCAGCTTCGGCAGGATCGGCCAGCCCCAGCATTTT	CASSFGRIGQPQHF
TRBV2	TRBJ1-3	NA	NA	TGTGCCAGCCTTAGAATCTTATCCGGAAACACCATATATTTT	CASLRILSGNTIYF
TRBV7-2	TRBJ2-3	few	NA	TGTGCCAGCAGCGGCCGCGGGGGCCCTAGCACAGATACGCAGTATTTT	CASSGRGGPSTDTQYF
TRBV7-9	TRBJ1-1	NA	NA	TGTGCCAGCAGCTTCGAAAGGACAGCCGAAGCTTTCTTT	CASSFERTAEAFF
TRBV5-6	TRBJ1-5	NA	TRBD1	TGTGCCAGCAGCTTGGGACAGGGACCTCAGCCCCAGCATTTT	CASSLGQGPQPQHF
TRBV12-3/TRBV12-4	TRBJ1-2	NA	TRBD1	TGTGCCAGCAGCTCTGGGACAGCCTATGGCTACACCTTC	CASSSGTAYGYTF
TRBV2	TRBJ2-4	NA	TRBD2	TGTGCCAGCAGTGAGAAGGTAGCGGGGGCCACTCTCGCGGCCAAAAACATTCAGTACTTC	CASSEKVAGATLAAKNIQYF
TRBV6-5	TRBJ1-1	NA	NA	TGTGCCAGCACGAGGGGCCTCGAAGCTTTCTTT	CASTRGLEAFF
TRBV7-9	TRBJ1-4	few	NA	TGTGCCAGCAGCCACCAAACAGGGAGTGAAAAACTGTTTTTT	CASSHQTGSEKLFF
TRBV25-1	TRBJ1-6	few	NA	TGTGCCAGCAGTGAAGCGGCAGGGACTAATTCACCCCTCCACTTT	CASSEAAGTNSPLHF
TRBV14	TRBJ2-5	NA	NA	TGTGCCAGCAGCCACCTCGAAACCCAGTACTTC	CASSHLETQYF
TRBV6-6	TRBJ2-1	NA	TRBD2	TGTGCCAGCATGGGTCTAGCGGGGGCCCTGGGGAATGAGCAGTTCTTC	CASMGLAGALGNEQFF
TRBV20-1	TRBJ2-1	NA	TRBD2	TGCAGTGCTGCGGGACTAGCGGGCCGGTTGGGGAACAATGAGCAGTTCTTC	CSAAGLAGRLGNNEQFF
TRBV19	TRBJ2-6	NA	TRBD1	TGTGCCAGTAGGGACAGGGCCTCTGGGGCCAACGTCCTGACTTTC	CASRDRASGANVLTF
TRBV5-6	TRBJ2-1	NA	TRBD2	TGTGCCAGCAGCTTATTGCTAGCGGCCTACAATGAGCAGTTCTTC	CASSLLLAAYNEQFF
TRBV7-9	TRBJ2-3	many	NA	TGTGCCAGCAGGGGGCCAGATACGCAGTATTTT	CASRGPDTQYF
TRBV10-3	TRBJ1-1	NA	NA	TGTGCCATCAGGGAACAGGGACCCTTGAACACTGAAGCTTTCTTT	CAIREQGPLNTEAFF
TRBV7-2	TRBJ2-5	few	NA	TGTGCCAGCAGCTCAAGCAGGGGAGAAGAGACCCAGTACTTC	CASSSSRGEETQYF
TRBV28	TRBJ1-1	many	NA	TGTGCCAGCAGCCCCCGGGGTGCTGAAGCTTTCTTT	CASSPRGAEAFF
TRBV12-3/TRBV12-4	TRBJ2-1	NA	TRBD2	TGTGCCAGCAGTTCCCGACTAGCACGAGGGAGCAATGAGCAGTTCTTC	CASSSRLARGSNEQFF
TRBV12-3/TRBV12-4	TRBJ1-2	few	NA	TGTGCCAGCAGTTTTCAGGAAGAGGTCACCCCGTATGGCTACACCTTC	CASSFQEEVTPYGYTF
TRBV25-1	TRBJ1-1	few	NA	TGTGCCAGCAGTGATCGGGCAGGGAATACTGAAGCTTTCTTT	CASSDRAGNTEAFF
TRBV7-9	TRBJ1-1	many	NA	TGTGCCAGCAGCCCACGGGCCTGGAACACTGAAGCTTTCTTT	CASSPRAWNTEAFF
TRBV28	TRBJ2-3	few	NA	TGTGCCAGCAGTTTAGGGTTCACAGATACGCAGTATTTT	CASSLGFTDTQYF
TRBV12-3/TRBV12-4	TRBJ1-1	NA	NA	TGTGCCAGCAGTTTTTCGTTTGGGGAGGCGCTCACTGAAGCTTTCTTT	CASSFSFGEALTEAFF
TRBV12-3/TRBV12-4	TRBJ2-1	NA	NA	TGTGCCAGCAGTCTCAACAGCGGTCAGGCGTTCTTC	CASSLNSGQAFF
TRBV5-4	TRBJ2-7	few	NA	TGTGCCAGCACCCCGAGGCTGGGGGTCTACGAGCAGTACTTC	CASTPRLGVYEQYF
TRBV7-2	TRBJ1-3	many	NA	TGTGCCAGCAGCAACCCCGGTGGAAACACCATATATTTT	CASSNPGGNTIYF
TRBV12-3/TRBV12-4	TRBJ1-4	few	NA	TGTGCCAGCAGTCACGGGGAGTCAACTAATGAAAAACTGTTTTTT	CASSHGESTNEKLFF
TRBV12-3/TRBV12-4	TRBJ1-1	once	TRBD1	TGTGCCAGCAGTTTGCACAGGGGGCGGACTGAAGATTTCTTT	CASSLHRGRTEDFF
TRBV29-1	TRBJ1-1	NA	NA	TGCAGCGGGGCCTTGGACACTGAAGCTTTCTTT	CSGALDTEAFF